This entry concerns a single T cell receptor beta chain. These data are taken from a study of blood T cell repertoires in COVID-19. Study overall: The analysed material was cDNA or gDNA that came from T cells, B-cell-depleted T cells, or PBMCs.

As originally analysed: Researchers report that nucleated cell counts were estimated from reference gene primer amplification. Profiled with immunoSEQ multiplex PCR; TCRdb holds only in-frame clones, not every one. V and J calls and clone size are those listed in that table; D and trimming were worked out from the DNA. This table holds 200,000 to 250,000 clones, 82% found once. The CDR3 spans 15 residues. Per germline, CDR1 SGDLS and CDR2 YYNGEE. The V and J ends lost 1 base and 4 bases respectively, with 11 bases between them. Clinical histories supplied by participants themselves formed the basis of cohort assignment.

Sequencing used PBMCs or T cells enriched from blood (not recorded which). This chain uses TRBV9 with TRBJ1-4; weak D call: TRBD1 (5 bases). The source is a woman in her sixties who had recovered from COVID-19. The CDR3, as DNA: TGTGCCAGCAGCGTACAGGGAAGAGTTAATGAAAAACTGTTTTTT. As protein: CASSVQGRVNEKLFF. The whole variable domain, filled in from reference TRBV9 and TRBJ1-4, reads DSGVTQTPKHLITATGQRVTLRCSPRSGDLSVYWYQQSLDQGLQFLIQYYNGEERAKGNILERFSAQQFPDLHSELNLSSLELGDSALYFCASSVQGRVNEKLFFGSGTQLSVL.